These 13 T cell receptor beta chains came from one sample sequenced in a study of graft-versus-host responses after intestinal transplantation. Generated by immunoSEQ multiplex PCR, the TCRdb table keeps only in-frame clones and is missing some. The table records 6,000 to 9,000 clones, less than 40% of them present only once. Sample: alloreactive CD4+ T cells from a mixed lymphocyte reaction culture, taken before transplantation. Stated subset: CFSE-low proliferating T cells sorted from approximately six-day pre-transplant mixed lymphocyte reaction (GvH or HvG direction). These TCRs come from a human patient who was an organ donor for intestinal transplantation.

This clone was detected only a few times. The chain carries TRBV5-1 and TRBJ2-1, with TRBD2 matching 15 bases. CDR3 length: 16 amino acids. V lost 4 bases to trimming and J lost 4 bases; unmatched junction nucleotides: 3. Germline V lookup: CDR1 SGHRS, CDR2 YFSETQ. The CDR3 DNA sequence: TGCGCCAGCAGCGCGGGACTAGCGGGAGGTTACAATGAGCAGTTCTTC. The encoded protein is CASSAGLAGGYNEQFF.

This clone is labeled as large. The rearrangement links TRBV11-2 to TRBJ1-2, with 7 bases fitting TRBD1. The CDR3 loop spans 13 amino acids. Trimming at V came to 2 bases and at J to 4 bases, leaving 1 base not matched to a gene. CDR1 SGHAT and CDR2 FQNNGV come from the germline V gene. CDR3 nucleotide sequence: TGTGCCAGCAGCTTACCAGGGGGCTATGGCTACACCTTC. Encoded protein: CASSLPGGYGYTF.

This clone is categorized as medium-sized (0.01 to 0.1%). This CDR3 reads CASSFLGSGAPYEQYF. Written as DNA, the CDR3 is TGTGCCAGCAGCTTCTTGGGTAGCGGTGCCCCCTACGAGCAGTACTTC. This chain connects TRBV5-4 to TRBJ2-7; TRBD2 is a possible D gene (6 bases). The CDR3 runs to 16 residues. V lost 2 bases to trimming and J lost 2 bases, with 17 bases between them. Germline V CDR1 and CDR2: SGHNT, YYREEE (reference sequence).

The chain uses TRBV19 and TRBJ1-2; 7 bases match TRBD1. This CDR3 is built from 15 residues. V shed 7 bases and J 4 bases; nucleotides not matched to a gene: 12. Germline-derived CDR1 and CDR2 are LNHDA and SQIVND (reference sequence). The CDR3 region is CASKGTAYTFYGYTF. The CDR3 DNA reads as TGTGCCAGTAAGGGGACAGCGTATACTTTCTATGGCTACACCTTC.

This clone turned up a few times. CDR3 DNA: TGTGCCAGCAGCCAGAGGGGGAGCAATCAGCCCCAGCATTTT. Amino acids: CASSQRGSNQPQHF. The V call is TRBV11-2, the J call TRBJ1-5, with D tentatively TRBD1 (6 bases). CDR3 size: 14 residues. Germline V lookup: CDR1 SGHAT, CDR2 FQNNGV. V was pared by 5 bases and J by 1 base, with 9 bases between.

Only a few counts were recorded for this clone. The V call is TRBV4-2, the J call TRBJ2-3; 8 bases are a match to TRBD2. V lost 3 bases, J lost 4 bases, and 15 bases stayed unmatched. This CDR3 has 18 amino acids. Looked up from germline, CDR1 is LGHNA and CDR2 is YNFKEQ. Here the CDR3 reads CASSHPKGGRGVADTQYF. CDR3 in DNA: TGTGCCAGCAGCCACCCCAAAGGGGGGCGGGGGGTTGCAGATACGCAGTATTTT.

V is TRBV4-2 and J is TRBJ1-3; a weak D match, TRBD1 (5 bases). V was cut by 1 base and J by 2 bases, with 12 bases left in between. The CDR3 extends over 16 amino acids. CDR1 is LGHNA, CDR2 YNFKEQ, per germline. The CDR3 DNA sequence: TGTGCCAGCAGCCAAGTCCGGGTGACAGCTGGAAACACCATATATTTT. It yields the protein CASSQVRVTAGNTIYF.

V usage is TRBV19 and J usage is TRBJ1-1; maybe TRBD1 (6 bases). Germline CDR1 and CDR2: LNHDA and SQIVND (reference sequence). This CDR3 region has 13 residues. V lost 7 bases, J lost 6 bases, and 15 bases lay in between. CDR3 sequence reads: CASTPLNRAEAFF. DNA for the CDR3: TGTGCCAGTACCCCTTTGAACAGGGCTGAAGCTTTCTTT.

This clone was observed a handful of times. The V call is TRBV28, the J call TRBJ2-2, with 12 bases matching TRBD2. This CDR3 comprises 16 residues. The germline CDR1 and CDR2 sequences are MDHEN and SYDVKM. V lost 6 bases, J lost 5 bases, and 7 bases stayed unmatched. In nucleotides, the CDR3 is TGTGCCAGCAGCATACTAGCGGGAGGAGGAACCGGGGAGCTGTTTTTT. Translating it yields CASSILAGGGTGELFF.

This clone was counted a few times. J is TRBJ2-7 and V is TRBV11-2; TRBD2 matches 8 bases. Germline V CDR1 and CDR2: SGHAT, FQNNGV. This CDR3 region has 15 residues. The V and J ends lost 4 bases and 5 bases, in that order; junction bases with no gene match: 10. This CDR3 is CASSSYPGREDEQYF. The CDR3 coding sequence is TGTGCCAGCAGCTCCTATCCCGGGCGGGAGGACGAGCAGTACTTC.

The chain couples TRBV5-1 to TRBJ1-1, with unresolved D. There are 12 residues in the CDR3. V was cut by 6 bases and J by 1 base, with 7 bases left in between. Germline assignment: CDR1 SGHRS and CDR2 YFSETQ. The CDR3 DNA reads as TGCGCCAGCATCTCGGGGAACACTGAAGCTTTCTTT. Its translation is CASISGNTEAFF.

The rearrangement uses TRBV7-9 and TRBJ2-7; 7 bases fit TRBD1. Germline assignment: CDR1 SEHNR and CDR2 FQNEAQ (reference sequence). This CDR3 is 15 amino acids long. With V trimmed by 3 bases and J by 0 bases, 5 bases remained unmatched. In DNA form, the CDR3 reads TGTGCCAGCAGCTTCCGACAGGGCCTCTCCTACGAGCAGTACTTC. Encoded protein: CASSFRQGLSYEQYF.

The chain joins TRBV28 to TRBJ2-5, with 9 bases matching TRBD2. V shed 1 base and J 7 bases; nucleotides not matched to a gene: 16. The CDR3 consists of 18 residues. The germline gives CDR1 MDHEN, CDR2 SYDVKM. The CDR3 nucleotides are TGTGCCAGCAGTTTATACCCCCGTTCGGCGGGAGGGCGGGCGACCCAGTACTTC. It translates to CASSLYPRSAGGRATQYF.